This TCR beta chain was obtained from a study of cytomegalovirus exposure and HLA in healthy donors. The PCR employed 60 Vbeta primers together with 13 Jbeta primers. Here immunoSEQ multiplex PCR was the method, and the copy in TCRdb shows in-frame clones only, minus some. The sample shows 150,000 to 200,000 clones, around 79% of them seen only once. CDR1 and CDR2 from the germline V gene are LNHDA and SQIVND (reference sequence). The CDR3 consists of 14 residues. After removal of 6 bases from V and 3 bases from J, the junction contained 3 bases not matched to a gene. V is TRBV19 and J is TRBJ2-3; 10 nucleotides agree with TRBD2. The clonotype comes from a girl aged 5-17 years in good health and CMV-seropositive. Sequenced: PBMCs. The CDR3 sequence: CASSALAGTDTQYF. The DNA for the CDR3 is TGTGCCAGTAGCGCACTAGCGGGGACAGATACGCAGTATTTT.